The 14 T cell receptor beta chains presented below share a single source sample, sequenced in a study of tumor and adjacent non-tumor tissue in lung cancer. The template was RNA from unsorted bulk tissue. The library came from three nested PCR rounds adapted from ARM-PCR protocols. TCRdb reprocessed the multiplex PCR reads via MiXCR and lists one record per CDR3 protein. The sample holds roughly 140,000 distinct CDR3 sequences, roughly 70% seen once. The sample comprised lung tumor tissue. Receptor source: a man between 60 and 70 years old with small cell lung cancer.

This clonotype was seen only once. An end of the junction does not agree with germline; a read error may underlie this. The CDR3 here is CTASTGGTETQYF. The CDR3 nucleotides are TGCACTGCTAGTACAGGGGGGACAGAGACCCAGTACTTC. This chain links TRBV20-1 with TRBJ2-5; TRBD1 matches at 8 bases. The CDR3 sequence is 13 residues long. Germline values: CDR1 DFQATT, CDR2 SNEGSKA (reference sequence).

This chain connects TRBV6-6 to TRBJ2-1; D remains ambiguous. With 8 bases removed from V and 0 bases from J, the gap between germline ends came to 8 bases. The CDR3 loop spans 13 amino acids. Germline CDR1 reads MNHNY; CDR2 reads SVGAGI (reference sequence). The CDR3 here is CASLESSYNEQFF. CDR3 nucleotide sequence: TGTGCCAGCTTGGAAAGCTCCTACAATGAGCAGTTCTTC.

For this clonotype: One base away lies a much larger clone, so this may be a sequencing read error. The J gene is TRBJ2-5, the V gene TRBV4-2; D unresolved. Germline values: CDR1 LGHNA, CDR2 YNFKEQ. Trimming took off 0 bases at V and 3 bases at J, with 11 bases between the two ends. This CDR3 spans 15 amino acids. CDR3 in DNA: TGTGCCAGCAGCCAAGATGTGGGCTTTAAAGAGACCCAGTACTTC. Protein: CASSQDVGFKETQYF.

This clonotype was picked up many times. The chain has TRBV11-2 and TRBJ2-3, with D perhaps matching TRBD2 (6 bases). The CDR3 is made up of 16 amino acids. V lost 0 bases and J lost 1, with 11 bases in between. Per germline, CDR1 SGHAT and CDR2 FQNNGV. The CDR3 here is CASSLDGTGRTDTQYF. The CDR3 bases are TGTGCCAGCAGCTTAGATGGGACTGGCCGCACAGATACGCAGTATTTT.

Remarks on this clonotype: A much larger clone lies a single base off, so this may be a read error. The V call is TRBV5-6, the J call TRBJ1-1, with D perhaps TRBD1 (5 bases). The V gene lost 1 base and the J gene lost 9 bases, with 19 bases spanning the gap. The CDR3 runs to 15 residues. The germline gives CDR1 SGHDT, CDR2 YYEEEE. CDR3 bases: TGTGCCAGCAGCTTGAGAGTCAACTGGGGGACTCAAGCTTTCTTT. It translates to CASSLRVNWGTQAFF.

This clonotype came up many times. The chain combines TRBV6-1 with TRBJ2-7, with D unresolved. Germline loops: CDR1 MNHNS, CDR2 SASEGT. V lost 7 bases to trimming and J lost 4 bases, with 23 bases between them. The CDR3 loop spans 16 amino acids. Here the CDR3 reads CASTKAPPKESYEQYF. The CDR3 bases are TGTGCCAGCACAAAAGCGCCACCCAAAGAATCATACGAGCAGTACTTC.

With regard to this clonotype: A much larger clone lies a single base off, so this may be a read error. The chain carries TRBV24-1 and TRBJ2-3, with D tentatively TRBD1 or TRBD2 (5 bases each). The germline CDR1 and CDR2 sequences are KGHDR and SFDVKD. The CDR3 runs to 16 residues. The V end was cut by 3 bases, the J end by 0 bases, with 12 bases between. This CDR3 is CATSDVWDASTDTQYF. The CDR3, as DNA: TGTGCCACCAGTGATGTCTGGGACGCTAGCACAGATACGCAGTATTTT.

CDR3 sequence: CASSRWGQGDSYEQYF. CDR3 DNA: TGTGCCAGCAGTAGGTGGGGACAGGGGGACTCCTACGAGCAGTACTTC. The chain is built from TRBV6-1 and TRBJ2-7; 11 bases map to TRBD1. J was trimmed by 0 bases and V by 5 bases; bases with no gene match: 6. Per the germline V gene, CDR1 is MNHNS and CDR2 is SASEGT. The CDR3 loop spans 16 amino acids.

On this clonotype itself: A read error is possible here, since a much larger clone lies one base away. The CDR3 does not end in the conserved phenylalanine or tryptophan, so this is likely a read error. The rearrangement joins TRBV4-2 to TRBJ2-5, with a tentative D call TRBD2 (5 bases). Germline values: CDR1 LGHNA, CDR2 YNFKEQ. With 3 bases removed from V and 2 bases from J, the gap between germline ends came to 10 bases. This CDR3 is 14 amino acids long. The CDR3 region is CASSQGSRQETQYL. CDR3 DNA sequence: TGTGCCAGCAGCCAGGGGAGCAGGCAAGAGACCCAGTACCTC.

In this sample, this clonotype turned up a few times. One junction end does not reproduce the germline sequence, and a read error may be involved. The rearrangement uses TRBV5-5 and TRBJ2-5; the D gene is possibly TRBD1 (5 bases). CDR1 is SGHKS, CDR2 YYEKEE, per germline (reference sequence). This CDR3 contains 14 residues. The CDR3 sequence is CASSLGEGAEIQYF. The CDR3 DNA sequence: TGTGCCAGCAGCTTGGGGGAAGGGGCGGAGATCCAGTACTTC.

This clonotype was counted many times. The gene calls are TRBV6-2 or TRBV6-3 and TRBJ1-5; D perhaps matches TRBD1 (5 bases). This CDR3 has 12 amino acids. V was clipped by 6 bases and J by 3 bases, with 6 bases between them. CDR1 MNHEY and CDR2 SVGEGT come from the germline V gene. CDR3 loop: CASRGPNQPQHF. CDR3 in DNA: TGTGCCAGCAGGGGACCCAATCAGCCCCAGCATTTT.

The sample holds many counts of this clonotype. This rearrangement joins TRBV20-1 to TRBJ2-3; 14 positions match TRBD2. The CDR3 consists of 17 residues. V shed 3 bases and J 2 bases; nucleotides not matched to a gene: 7. The V gene's germline CDR1 is DFQATT and CDR2 SNEGSKA (reference sequence). The CDR3 loop is CSARGTSGRVVTDTQYF. CDR3 coding DNA: TGCAGTGCTAGGGGGACTAGCGGGAGAGTTGTCACAGATACGCAGTATTTT.

In the case of this clonotype: At one of its ends the junction is not consistent with the germline gene, which may arise from a read error. V gene TRBV6-1 combines with J gene TRBJ2-2; D may be TRBD1 (6 bases). CDR3 length: 16 residues. The V gene's germline CDR1 is MNHNS and CDR2 SASEGT. The CDR3 DNA is TGTGCCAGCAGTGGTTCCGGGACATCGAACATCGGGGAGCTTTTTTTT. This gives the protein CASSGSGTSNIGELFF.

Comment on this clonotype: Germline and junction disagree at one end, which may indicate a read error. The genes are TRBV4-2 and TRBJ2-7; 9 bases fit TRBD1. CDR1 LGHNA and CDR2 YNFKEQ come from the germline V gene. This CDR3 spans 14 amino acids. The CDR3 region has the DNA TGTGTCAGCAGCCAACCGGGACAGGGAGGCGAGCAGCACTTC. Protein sequence: CVSSQPGQGGEQHF.